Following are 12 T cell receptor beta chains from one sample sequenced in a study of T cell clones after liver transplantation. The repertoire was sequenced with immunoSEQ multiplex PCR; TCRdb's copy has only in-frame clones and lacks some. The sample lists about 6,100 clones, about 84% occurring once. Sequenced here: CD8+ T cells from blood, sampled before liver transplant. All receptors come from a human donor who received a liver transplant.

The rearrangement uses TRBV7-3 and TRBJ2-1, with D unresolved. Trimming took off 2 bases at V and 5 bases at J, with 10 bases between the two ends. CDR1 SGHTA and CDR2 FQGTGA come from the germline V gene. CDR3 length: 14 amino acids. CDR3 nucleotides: TGTGCCAGCAGCTTATATTTTGGGGACAATGAGCAGTTCTTC. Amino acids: CASSLYFGDNEQFF.

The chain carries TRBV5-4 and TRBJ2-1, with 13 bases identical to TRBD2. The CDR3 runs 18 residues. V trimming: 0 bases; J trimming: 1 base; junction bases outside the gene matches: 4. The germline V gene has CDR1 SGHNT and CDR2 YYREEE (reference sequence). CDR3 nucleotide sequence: TGTGCCAGCAGCTTGGATACTAGCGGGGGGGCATCCTACAATGAGCAGTTCTTC. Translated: CASSLDTSGGASYNEQFF.

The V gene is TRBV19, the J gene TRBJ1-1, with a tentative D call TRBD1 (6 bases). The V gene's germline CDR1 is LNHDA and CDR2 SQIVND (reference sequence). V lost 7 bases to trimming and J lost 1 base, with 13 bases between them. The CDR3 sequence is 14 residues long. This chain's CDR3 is CASTFTGTNTEAFF. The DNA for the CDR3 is TGTGCCAGTACCTTCACAGGGACGAACACTGAAGCTTTCTTT. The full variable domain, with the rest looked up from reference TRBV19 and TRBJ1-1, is DGGITQSPKYLFRKEGQNVTLSCEQNLNHDAMYWYRQDPGQGLRLIYYSQIVNDFQKGDIAEGYSVSREKKESFPLTVTSAQKNPTAFYLCASTFTGTNTEAFFGQGTRLTVV.

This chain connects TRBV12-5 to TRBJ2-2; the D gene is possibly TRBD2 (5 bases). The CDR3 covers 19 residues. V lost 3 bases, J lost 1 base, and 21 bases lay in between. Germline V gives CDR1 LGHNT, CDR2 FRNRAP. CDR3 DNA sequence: TGTGCTAGTGGTTTTATCGTCGCGCCCCAGCGGAAGAACACCGGGGAGCTGTTTTTT. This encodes CASGFIVAPQRKNTGELFF.

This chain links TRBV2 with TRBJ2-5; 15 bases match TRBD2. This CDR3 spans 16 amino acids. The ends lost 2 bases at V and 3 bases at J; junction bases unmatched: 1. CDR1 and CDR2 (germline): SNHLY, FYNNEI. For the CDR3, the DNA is TGTGCCAGCAGTGAATGGACTAGCGGGGGGGAAGAGACCCAGTACTTC. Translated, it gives CASSEWTSGGEETQYF.

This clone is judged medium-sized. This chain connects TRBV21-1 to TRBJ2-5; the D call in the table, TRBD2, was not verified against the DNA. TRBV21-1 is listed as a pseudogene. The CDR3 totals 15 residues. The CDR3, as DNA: TGTGCCAGCAGCAAAGAGAGGACTACCGAAGAGACCCAGTACTTC. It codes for CASSKERTTEETQYF.

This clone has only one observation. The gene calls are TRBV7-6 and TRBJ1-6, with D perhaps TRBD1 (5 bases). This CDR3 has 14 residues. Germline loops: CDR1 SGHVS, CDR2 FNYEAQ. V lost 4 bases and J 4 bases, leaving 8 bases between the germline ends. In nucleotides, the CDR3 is TGTGCCAGCAGCTCCCAGGGTTATAATTCACCCCTCCACTTT. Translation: CASSSQGYNSPLHF.

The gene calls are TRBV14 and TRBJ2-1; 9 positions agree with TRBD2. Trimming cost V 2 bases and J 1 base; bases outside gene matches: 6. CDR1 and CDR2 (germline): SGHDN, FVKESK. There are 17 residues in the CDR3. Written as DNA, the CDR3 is TGTGCCAGCAGCCAAATCATAGCGGGAGTTTCCTACAATGAGCAGTTCTTC. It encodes CASSQIIAGVSYNEQFF.

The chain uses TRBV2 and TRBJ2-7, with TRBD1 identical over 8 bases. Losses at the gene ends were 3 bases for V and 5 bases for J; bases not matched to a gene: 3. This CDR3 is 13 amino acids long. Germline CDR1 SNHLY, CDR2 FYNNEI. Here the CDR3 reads CASSEDREHEQYF. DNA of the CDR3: TGTGCCAGCAGTGAGGACAGGGAACACGAGCAGTACTTC.

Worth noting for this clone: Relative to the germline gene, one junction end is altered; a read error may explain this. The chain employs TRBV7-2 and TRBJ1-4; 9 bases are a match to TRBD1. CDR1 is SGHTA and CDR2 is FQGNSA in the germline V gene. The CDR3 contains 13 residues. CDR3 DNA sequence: TGTGCCAGCAGCTTCCTGGGGCGGGACAGGGTTGTTTTT. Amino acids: CASSFLGRDRVVF.

CDR3 nucleotides: TGTGCCAGCAGCGGACAGTCATACACTGAAGCTTTCTTT. Encoded protein: CASSGQSYTEAFF. The genes are TRBV7-2 and TRBJ1-1; D is possibly TRBD1 (6 bases). Trimming shortened V by 5 bases and J by 3 bases, and 10 bases separated the two germline ends. Germline V gives CDR1 SGHTA, CDR2 FQGNSA. CDR3 length: 13 residues.

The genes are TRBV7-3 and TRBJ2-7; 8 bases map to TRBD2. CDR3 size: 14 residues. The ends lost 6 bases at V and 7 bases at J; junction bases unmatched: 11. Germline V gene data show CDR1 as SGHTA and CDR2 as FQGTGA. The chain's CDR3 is CASSSSGGDGEQYF. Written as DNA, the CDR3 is TGTGCCAGCAGTTCGTCGGGGGGGGATGGGGAGCAGTACTTC.